This T cell receptor (beta chain) was recovered during a study of T cells in Graves' hyperthyroidism and ophthalmopathy. On the study more broadly: Specimen type is peripheral blood, collected at initial diagnosis prior to any treatment. General study findings and limits: It was a median approximately 6 months before onset that the model predicted ophthalmopathy.

This clonotype was recorded at least ten times. Its antigen is not known. The V gene's germline CDR1 is SGHRS and CDR2 YFSETQ. The CDR3 length is 14 residues. The V end lost 0 bases, the J end lost 5 bases, and 12 bases lay between the germline ends. TCR beta CDR3 regions were amplified from RNA. A first-round RT-PCR of the TCR CDR3 used the HTBI primer set. TCRdb redid the calling of the multiplex PCR reads with MiXCR, one entry per CDR3 protein. The sample has approximately 700,000 distinct CDR3 sequences, roughly 17% seen once. Sequencing was performed on blood. V usage is TRBV5-1 and J usage is TRBJ2-7; D may match TRBD1 or TRBD2 (6 bases each). This clonotype originated in a man younger than 30 with Graves' hyperthyroidism. Written as DNA, the CDR3 is TGCGCCAGCAGCTTGGGAAGGGGGGAAGACGAGCAGTACTTC. This translates into CASSLGRGEDEQYF.